This is a list of T cell receptor beta chains from one sample in a study of technical replicates of blood from a few donors. TCRdb keeps only in-frame clones here, not all; method: immunoSEQ multiplex PCR. The table has about 12,000 clones, 85% to 95% seen once; the top ten hold 6.3%. Sequencing was performed on PBMCs. Receptors originate from a human donor in good health. CDR3s include the opening cysteine and the closing phenylalanine or tryptophan. Fields, in order: D gene, J gene, clone size, V gene, CDR3 DNA, CDR3 protein. D genes are given only for firm matches. Where a row states a size, it is once, few, many or the class of an expanded clone; other rows omit it.

d_call: -
j_call: TRBJ1-1
clone_size: -
v_call: TRBV5-1
cdr3_nt: TGCGCCAGCAGCTTTATATGGATCGGTGAGGACACTGAAGCTTTCTTT
cdr3_aa: CASSFIWIGEDTEAFF

d_call: -
j_call: TRBJ1-2
clone_size: -
v_call: TRBV19
cdr3_nt: TGTGCCAGTAGGAGACTCTCTTCGGGTGTTACTAACTATGGCTACACCTTC
cdr3_aa: CASRRLSSGVTNYGYTF

d_call: -
j_call: TRBJ2-6
clone_size: -
v_call: TRBV6-1
cdr3_nt: TGTGCCAGCATCCCCGTCCCCTCTGGGGCCAACGTCCTGACTTTC
cdr3_aa: CASIPVPSGANVLTF

d_call: TRBD2
j_call: TRBJ2-1
clone_size: -
v_call: TRBV27
cdr3_nt: TGTGCCAGCGCCCGGACTAGCGGAAGCTCCTACAATGAGCAGTTCTTC
cdr3_aa: CASARTSGSSYNEQFF

d_call: TRBD2
j_call: TRBJ2-5
clone_size: -
v_call: TRBV9
cdr3_nt: TGTGCCAGCAGCGTGCGACAGCGGGGAGAGACCCAGTACTTC
cdr3_aa: CASSVRQRGETQYF

d_call: -
j_call: TRBJ1-5
clone_size: -
v_call: TRBV18
cdr3_nt: TGTGCCAGCTCACCGAGCGCAGATAGCAATCAGCCCCAGCATTTT
cdr3_aa: CASSPSADSNQPQHF

d_call: TRBD1
j_call: TRBJ1-1
clone_size: few
v_call: TRBV5-4
cdr3_nt: TGTGCCAGCAGCTCAGACGGGACAGGGTTCTCTGAAGCTTTCTTT
cdr3_aa: CASSSDGTGFSEAFF

d_call: TRBD2
j_call: TRBJ2-7
clone_size: -
v_call: TRBV30
cdr3_nt: TGTGCCTGGAGTTCGGGAGGGGACTCTACCTTAACCTCCTACGAGCAGTACTTC
cdr3_aa: CAWSSGGDSTLTSYEQYF

d_call: TRBD2
j_call: TRBJ2-7
clone_size: -
v_call: TRBV4-1
cdr3_nt: TGCGCCAGCAGCCACGGACTAGCGGAAACCTACGAGCAGTACTTC
cdr3_aa: CASSHGLAETYEQYF

d_call: TRBD1
j_call: TRBJ2-7
clone_size: -
v_call: TRBV5-1
cdr3_nt: TGCGCCAGCAGCTGGGGGGACAGGGAGACCTACGAGCAGTACTTC
cdr3_aa: CASSWGDRETYEQYF